These 27 T cell receptor beta chains were sequenced from one sample in a study of blood T cell repertoires in COVID-19. Method: immunoSEQ multiplex PCR; TCRdb's copy keeps in-frame clones and lacks some. The sample yields a few hundred thousand clones, 90% seen once. The sequencing sample was made of peripheral blood. The receptor set was obtained from a woman between 40 and 55 years old with COVID-19, enrolled during active disease.

The table lists this clone with a count of one. The gene calls are TRBV27 and TRBJ2-7; 10 bases are shared with TRBD2. V shed 5 bases and J 3 bases; nucleotides not matched to a gene: 10. The V gene's germline CDR1 is MNHEY and CDR2 SMNVEV (reference sequence). This CDR3 has 16 amino acids. For the CDR3, the DNA is TGTGCCAGCAGTCTCGGGAGCGGGGGGGCGTACTACGAGCAGTACTTC. Its protein product is CASSLGSGGAYYEQYF.

J is TRBJ2-3 and V is TRBV7-9, with 9 bases matching TRBD1. Looked up from germline, CDR1 is SEHNR and CDR2 is FQNEAQ (reference sequence). J gave up 3 bases and V 9 bases, and 7 bases lay outside the gene matches. This CDR3 is 14 amino acids long. The CDR3 nucleotides are TGTGCCAGTTACCGGACAGGGGCGACAGATACGCAGTATTTT. This gives the protein CASYRTGATDTQYF.

The V call is TRBV6-6, the J call TRBJ2-5; 11 bases map to TRBD1. Germline loops: CDR1 MNHNY, CDR2 SVGAGI (reference sequence). The CDR3 has 20 amino acids. The V segment lost 6 bases and the J segment 2 bases; nucleotides outside the gene matches: 20. The CDR3 DNA follows: TGTGCCAGCAGCGGTGGGACAGGGGGGATTAAATGGTCGGTGCAAGAGACCCAGTACTTC. Translation gives CASSGGTGGIKWSVQETQYF.

The V gene is TRBV7-8, the J gene TRBJ2-1; TRBD2 agrees at 10 bases. V lost 3 bases, J lost 3 bases, and 5 bases stayed unmatched. Germline assignment: CDR1 SGHVS and CDR2 FQNEAQ. The CDR3 runs to 16 residues. Here the CDR3 DNA reads TGTGCCAGCAGCTTTATGAGCGGGAGGGACTACAATGAGCAGTTCTTC. Its translation: CASSFMSGRDYNEQFF. The whole variable domain, filled in from reference TRBV7-8 and TRBJ2-1, reads GAGVSQSPRYKVAKRGQDVALRCDPISGHVSLFWYQQALGQGPEFLTYFQNEAQLDKSGLPSDRFFAERPEGSVSTLKIQRTQQEDSAVYLCASSFMSGRDYNEQFFGPGTRLTVL.

The chain joins TRBV7-9 to TRBJ1-1, with a weak D call TRBD1 (6 bases). V dropped 0 bases and J dropped 2 bases, with 10 bases sitting between them. The V gene's germline CDR1 is SEHNR and CDR2 FQNEAQ (reference sequence). This CDR3 is 15 amino acids long. The CDR3 region is CASSLATGPNTEAFF. The CDR3 DNA reads as TGTGCCAGCAGCTTAGCAACAGGGCCCAACACTGAAGCTTTCTTT.

The gene calls are TRBV5-1 and TRBJ2-7, with a weak D call TRBD1 (5 bases). The length of the CDR3 is 14 residues. CDR1 is SGHRS, CDR2 YFSETQ, per germline. V lost 0 bases to trimming and J lost 4 bases, with 11 bases between them. The chain's CDR3 is CASSLGAGFYEQYF. DNA of the CDR3: TGCGCCAGCAGCTTGGGGGCAGGGTTTTACGAGCAGTACTTC.

V is TRBV21-1 and J is TRBJ1-5. TRBV21-1 is an annotated pseudogene. The CDR3 is 16 residues long. The CDR3 reads CASSKEAVCSYQPQHF. The CDR3 nucleotides are TGTGCCAGCAGCAAAGAGGCGGTATGTAGCTATCAGCCCCAGCATTTT.

The J gene is TRBJ1-2, the V gene TRBV27; D is perhaps TRBD1 (5 bases). The V and J ends lost 3 bases and 7 bases respectively, with 12 bases between them. CDR1 is MNHEY, CDR2 SMNVEV, per germline (reference sequence). The CDR3 sequence is 13 residues long. CDR3 loop: CASSLRGLGGYTF. The CDR3 DNA sequence: TGTGCCAGCAGTTTGCGGGGACTCGGTGGCTACACCTTC.

V and J are TRBV3-1 (or the pseudogene TRBV3-2) and TRBJ2-2; 7 positions match TRBD1. The CDR3 loop spans 16 amino acids. The germline CDR1 and CDR2 sequences are LGHDT and YNNKEL (reference sequence). Trimming at V came to 3 bases and at J to 4 bases, leaving 8 bases not matched to a gene. CDR3 nucleotides: TGTGCCAGCAGCCATAGACAGGGCATCGGCACCGGGGAGCTGTTTTTT. Amino acids: CASSHRQGIGTGELFF.

This clone is a singleton in its sample. The genes are TRBV11-3 and TRBJ1-3; TRBD1 aligns across 9 bases. The CDR3 sequence is 15 residues long. Unmatched junction bases numbered 3, after V lost 4 bases and J lost 2 bases. Germline assignment: CDR1 SGHNT and CDR2 YENEEA. The CDR3 coding sequence is TGTGCCAGCAGCTCAAGGACAGGGGCTGGAAACACCATATATTTT. Translating it yields CASSSRTGAGNTIYF.

The chain carries TRBV5-1 and TRBJ1-3; 7 bases agree with TRBD1. J lost 2 bases, V lost 5 bases, and 10 bases had no gene match. The CDR3 extends over 16 amino acids. From germline, CDR1 is SGHRS and CDR2 YFSETQ. The DNA for the CDR3 is TGCGCCAGCAGACTCACAGGGGCAGCTGCTGGAAACACCATATATTTT. It translates to CASRLTGAAAGNTIYF.

The chain combines TRBV24-1 with TRBJ2-1; TRBD2 might be the D (6 bases). Germline lookup yields CDR1 KGHDR and CDR2 SFDVKD. The CDR3 is made up of 13 amino acids. The V end was cut by 9 bases, the J end by 1 base, with 9 bases between. CDR3 residues: CATQGLSYNEQFF. Written as DNA, the CDR3 is TGTGCCACCCAGGGACTTTCCTACAATGAGCAGTTCTTC.

The rearrangement joins TRBV19 to TRBJ1-2; D uncertain. V dropped 5 bases and J dropped 0 bases, with 22 bases sitting between them. CDR3 length: 18 residues. CDR1 LNHDA and CDR2 SQIVND come from the germline V gene (reference sequence). This chain's CDR3 is CASSSRISSGGANYGYTF. The CDR3 DNA is TGTGCCAGTAGTTCCCGAATCAGCAGTGGAGGAGCTAACTATGGCTACACCTTC.

The rearrangement uses TRBV28 and TRBJ1-2; D is uncertain. Germline lookup yields CDR1 MDHEN and CDR2 SYDVKM. V was clipped by 4 bases and J by 11 bases, with 14 bases between them. The CDR3 length is 12 residues. The CDR3 DNA follows: TGTGCCAGCAGTTCCGAGCTTGGGCTATACACCTTC. Its protein is CASSSELGLYTF.

This sequence joins TRBV7-3 and TRBJ2-1; 9 positions agree with TRBD2. The CDR3 length is 16 residues. The V gene's germline CDR1 is SGHTA and CDR2 FQGTGA. Losses at the gene ends were 5 bases for V and 6 bases for J; bases not matched to a gene: 11. In DNA form, the CDR3 reads TGTGCCAGCAGCCCTCGGGGGAGCGGGAGGCTCAATGAGCAGTTCTTC. Protein product: CASSPRGSGRLNEQFF.

The V gene is TRBV5-4, the J gene TRBJ1-4; 9 bases map to TRBD1. The CDR3 is 20 amino acids. Germline lookup yields CDR1 SGHNT and CDR2 YYREEE (reference sequence). The trim removed 4 bases at V and 2 bases at J, leaving 18 bases unmatched. Written as DNA, the CDR3 is TGTGCCAGCAGCCTAACCAAAACCCGGGACAGGGTTTCGACTAATGAAAAACTGTTTTTT. Protein sequence: CASSLTKTRDRVSTNEKLFF.

This chain joins TRBV9 and TRBJ2-5; 9 bases fit TRBD2. Per the germline V gene, CDR1 is SGDLS and CDR2 is YYNGEE. The trim removed 4 bases at V and 5 bases at J, leaving 12 bases unmatched. The CDR3 runs 16 residues. CDR3 loop: CASSPPGGRARETQYF. The CDR3 coding sequence is TGTGCCAGCAGCCCCCCCGGCGGGAGGGCCAGGGAGACCCAGTACTTC.

The V and J genes are TRBV6-5 and TRBJ2-2, with D perhaps TRBD2 (6 bases). Germline-derived CDR1 and CDR2 are MNHEY and SVGAGI. The V gene lost 10 bases and the J gene lost 2 bases, with 14 bases spanning the gap. The CDR3 consists of 14 residues. The CDR3 reads CATCGMRNTGELFF. In DNA, the CDR3 is TGTGCCACCTGCGGGATGCGAAACACCGGGGAGCTGTTTTTT.

The chain joins TRBV30 to TRBJ1-3, with D unclear. The CDR3 extends over 13 amino acids. V lost 4 bases to trimming and J lost 0 bases, with 7 bases between them. The germline CDR1 and CDR2 sequences are GTSNPN and SVGIG (reference sequence). Here the CDR3 DNA reads TGTGCCTGGAATCAGGTCTCTGGAAACACCATATATTTT. This codes for CAWNQVSGNTIYF.

This clone was observed a single time. In nucleotides, the CDR3 is TGTGCCAGCAGTCGGGGAGAGGGGGCATCTTCCCTCAATGAGCAGTTCTTC. It encodes CASSRGEGASSLNEQFF. The chain recombines TRBV28 with TRBJ2-1; 7 bases map to TRBD1. Germline CDR1 and CDR2: MDHEN and SYDVKM. CDR3 length: 17 residues. V dropped 5 bases and J dropped 6; count of bases not matched to a gene: 16.

V gene TRBV19 combines with J gene TRBJ2-7; D might be TRBD1 (5 bases). The V gene's germline CDR1 is LNHDA and CDR2 SQIVND (reference sequence). The CDR3 is 13 residues long. V shed 3 bases and J shed 7 bases, with 13 bases lying between them. CDR3 nucleotide sequence: TGTGCCAGTAGTATCTCATCAGGGTGGGAGCAGTACTTC. It encodes CASSISSGWEQYF.

DNA of the CDR3: TGTGCCAGCAGTGAAACGATCGGGGCTGAAGCTTTCTTT. This translates into CASSETIGAEAFF. The J gene is TRBJ1-1, the V gene TRBV6-1; D is unclear. Per the germline V gene, CDR1 is MNHNS and CDR2 is SASEGT. Between the trimmed V and J ends, which lost 2 bases and 6 bases, there was a span of 10 bases. The CDR3 is made up of 13 amino acids.

On this clone: The germline gene is not matched at one end of the junction; a read error may be the cause. The V call is TRBV7-7, the J call TRBJ2-3; 8 nucleotides agree with TRBD2. CDR3 length: 16 amino acids. CDR1 SSHAT and CDR2 FNYEAQ come from the germline V gene (reference sequence). The CDR3 nucleotides are TGTGCTAGCAGCTTAGAACTAGCGGCTAGCACAGATACGCAGTATTTT. Protein: CASSLELAASTDTQYF.

The table lists this clone with a few counts. The rearrangement joins TRBV6-6 to TRBJ1-6; a weak D match, TRBD1 (5 bases). The CDR3 consists of 15 residues. Germline lookup yields CDR1 MNHNY and CDR2 SVGAGI (reference sequence). Between the trimmed V and J ends, which lost 4 bases and 14 bases, there was a span of 21 bases. The CDR3 loop is CASSSLGWGSGTLHF. CDR3 in DNA: TGTGCCAGCAGTTCCCTCGGGTGGGGCTCAGGTACCCTCCACTTT.

The chain has TRBV9 and TRBJ2-2, with TRBD2 identical over 8 bases. Germline trimming cut 5 bases from V and 4 bases from J; bases unmatched to any gene: 4. The CDR3 spans 14 residues. Germline V CDR1 and CDR2: SGDLS, YYNGEE. The CDR3 DNA reads as TGTGCCAGCAGTCAGCGGGAGATCACCGGGGAGCTGTTTTTT. It specifies CASSQREITGELFF.

This sequence joins TRBV24-1 and TRBJ2-1; a weak D match, TRBD1 (7 bases). The CDR3 is made up of 15 amino acids. Germline V gene sequence: CDR1 KGHDR, CDR2 SFDVKD. The ends were cut back, 5 bases at V and 8 bases at J, with 18 bases in the middle. For the CDR3, the DNA is TGTGCCACCAGTGCCCCCGCAGGGGGGATTCATGAGCAGTTCTTC. Translated: CATSAPAGGIHEQFF.

The chain couples TRBV7-8 to TRBJ2-3, with 9 bases identical to TRBD1. V was clipped by 5 bases and J by 8 bases; unmatched bases: 17. Germline CDR1 and CDR2: SGHVS and FQNEAQ. The CDR3 covers 17 residues. CDR3 protein: CASSIFLDRGFRVTQYF. DNA of the CDR3: TGTGCCAGCAGCATATTCCTGGACAGGGGATTTCGCGTTACGCAGTATTTT. Full variable domain (outside the CDR3, taken from reference TRBV7-8 and TRBJ2-3): GAGVSQSPRYKVAKRGQDVALRCDPISGHVSLFWYQQALGQGPEFLTYFQNEAQLDKSGLPSDRFFAERPEGSVSTLKIQRTQQEDSAVYLCASSIFLDRGFRVTQYFGPGTRLTVL.